The source of this T cell receptor beta chain is a study of T-cell reconstitution after alpha-beta-depleted transplantation in children. This clonotype has ten or more counts. Its antigen remains unknown. Unique molecular identifiers were incorporated when the TCRbeta library was constructed. TCRdb called the PCR reads again in MiXCR, with one record for every CDR3 protein. The data show roughly 100,000 distinct CDR3 sequences, 7% to 8% seen once. Regarding the study as a whole: Newly produced T cells mostly provided counts and TCRbeta diversity after one year, as hyperexpanded clones declined.

Germline assignment: CDR1 SNHLY and CDR2 FYNNEI. The CDR3 spans 11 residues. Trimming removed 8 bases from V and 5 bases from J, with 7 bases in between. The TCR sequence derives from a boy aged 2 to 10 with acute lymphoblastic leukemia, due to receive a stem cell transplant. The genes are TRBV2 and TRBJ2-1, with D unresolved. The sample consisted of PBMCs, taken before TCRalphabeta/CD19-depleted stem cell transplant. The CDR3 DNA is TGTGCCAGCCTTATTGACAATGAGCAGTTCTTC. This sequence encodes CASLIDNEQFF.